The subject of this entry is one T cell receptor (beta chain). Its specificity is not known. These data originate in a study of cytomegalovirus exposure and HLA in healthy donors. Background on the study: Within the Caucasian-associated ancestry cluster were under 85% of the roughly 380 genotyped donors. General study points: Only CMV serostatus was available as immune exposure information. With later analysis, a missense DCLRE1C variant became linked to TCR beta V- and J-gene trimming.

The CDR3 has 16 residues. Germline assignment: CDR1 SGHTA and CDR2 FQGNSA. V was pared by 5 bases and J by 1 base, with 17 bases between. Primers included in the PCR were 60 Vbeta and 13 Jbeta primers. Sequencing used immunoSEQ multiplex PCR; TCRdb keeps in-frame clones, though not all of them. The data show some 200,000 clones, with 55% to 75% seen just once and about 3% held by the top ten. The sequencing input was PBMCs. The TCR originated in a man in his forties or fifties in good health and CMV-seropositive. The chain couples TRBV7-2 to TRBJ1-1; D may be TRBD1 (6 bases). CDR3: CASSPRGGGRNTEAFF. The CDR3, as DNA: TGTGCCAGCAGCCCACGCGGGGGGGGGCGGAACACTGAAGCTTTCTTT.